Listed here are 8 T cell receptor beta chains from one sample, sequenced in a study of cytomegalovirus exposure and HLA in healthy donors. PCR employed 60 Vbeta and 13 Jbeta primers. Here immunoSEQ multiplex PCR was the method, and the copy in TCRdb shows in-frame clones only, minus some. The profile shows approximately 150,000 clones, 77% of them singletons. Sequenced: PBMCs. The receptors come from a man younger than 40 in good health and CMV-seropositive.

This chain's CDR3 is CASSQGGSGYEQYF. The CDR3 nucleotides are TGTGCCAGCAGCCAGGGGGGTTCAGGCTACGAGCAGTACTTC. The rearrangement joins TRBV13 to TRBJ2-7, with D possibly TRBD1 on 7 matching bases. The CDR3 covers 14 residues. Trimming took off 5 bases at V and 3 bases at J, with 14 bases between the two ends. Germline CDR1 and CDR2: PRHDT and FYEKMQ (reference sequence).

This chain joins TRBV14 and TRBJ2-5; maybe TRBD2 (5 bases). CDR1 is SGHDN and CDR2 is FVKESK in the germline V gene. The ends were cut back, 4 bases at V and 4 bases at J, with 10 bases in the middle. CDR3 length: 13 amino acids. The CDR3 bases are TGTGCCAGCAGCCCAGGACGGGGAGAGACCCAGTACTTC. As protein: CASSPGRGETQYF.

V usage is TRBV28 and J usage is TRBJ2-7, with 8 nucleotides matching TRBD1. This CDR3 comprises 15 residues. The germline CDR1 and CDR2 sequences are MDHEN and SYDVKM. The V gene end was trimmed by 4 bases and the J gene end by 3 bases; junction bases not matched to a gene: 8. CDR3 residues: CASSSRTGLNYEQYF. In DNA form, the CDR3 reads TGTGCCAGCAGTTCCCGGACAGGGCTGAACTACGAGCAGTACTTC.

The chain is built from TRBV6-6 and TRBJ1-2; D remains ambiguous. Germline CDR1 MNHNY, CDR2 SVGAGI (reference sequence). The germline V and J ends were trimmed by 2 bases and 10 bases, with 8 bases remaining between them. This CDR3 has 11 amino acids. The CDR3 nucleotides read TGTGCCAGCAGTTACAAACTGCTCTACACCTTC. Protein sequence: CASSYKLLYTF.

The V and J genes are TRBV7-3 and TRBJ2-5; a possible D gene is TRBD2 (7 bases). Germline CDR1 and CDR2: SGHTA and FQGTGA. V lost 5 bases to trimming and J lost 5 bases, with 12 bases between them. The CDR3 contains 13 residues. The chain's CDR3 is CASSRGGDETQYF. The CDR3 DNA reads as TGTGCCAGCAGCCGAGGGGGGGACGAGACCCAGTACTTC.

This chain joins TRBV7-6 and TRBJ1-1; the match to TRBD1 covers 7 bases. V was clipped by 5 bases and J by 0 bases; unmatched bases: 9. There are 16 residues in the CDR3. Germline lookup yields CDR1 SGHVS and CDR2 FNYEAQ. Here the CDR3 reads CASSAQGRIVNTEAFF. CDR3 DNA: TGTGCCAGCAGCGCACAGGGGAGGATAGTGAACACTGAAGCTTTCTTT.

This chain links TRBV9 with TRBJ2-5; 9 nucleotides align to TRBD2. The CDR3 runs 16 residues. The germline CDR1 and CDR2 sequences are SGDLS and YYNGEE. The V segment lost 4 bases and the J segment 3 bases; nucleotides outside the gene matches: 10. The CDR3 is CASSSSGTSTEETQYF. The DNA for the CDR3 is TGTGCCAGCAGCTCCTCCGGGACTAGCACCGAAGAGACCCAGTACTTC.

The chain recombines TRBV5-1 with TRBJ2-5, with 8 bases matching TRBD2. The trim removed 0 bases at V and 3 bases at J, leaving 4 bases unmatched. Germline V gene data show CDR1 as SGHRS and CDR2 as YFSETQ. This CDR3 is 15 amino acids long. CDR3 sequence reads: CASSLGTSGEETQYF. For the CDR3, the DNA is TGCGCCAGCAGCTTGGGCACTAGCGGAGAAGAGACCCAGTACTTC.